This entry is about one TCR beta chain. The antigen is unknown. This specimen comes from a study of T cell responses to AZD1222 COVID-19 vaccine. Notes on the study in general: The donor group comprised mostly white British people and more females; the analysis possibly underestimated clonal diversity. Per reports, nearly half of all spike-specific TCRs target regions that are unmutated in variants. Dominant at 160-218 and 743-854, vaccine-associated CD4 TCRs also spanned spike. At baseline, just a handful of AZD1222 recipients tested seropositive.

Profiling relied on immunoSEQ multiplex PCR, and the TCRdb table lists in-frame clones only, not all of them. The sample yields about 130,000 clones, about 82% seen once. Germline trimming cut 3 bases from V and 8 bases from J; bases unmatched to any gene: 10. Looked up from germline, CDR1 is LGHDT and CDR2 is YNNKEL (reference sequence). The CDR3 covers 15 residues. The V gene is TRBV3-1 (or the pseudogene TRBV3-2), the J gene TRBJ1-2; 9 bases are shared with TRBD1. This receptor was obtained from an adult in good health. The sample consisted of peripheral blood, taken on day 0 of AZD1222 vaccination. CDR3 region: CASSQIGTGTGGYTF. CDR3 nucleotides: TGTGCCAGCAGCCAGATCGGGACAGGGACTGGCGGCTACACCTTC.